The 4 T cell receptor beta chains listed next were all sequenced from one sample in a study of blood T cell repertoires in COVID-19. Generated by immunoSEQ multiplex PCR, the TCRdb table keeps only in-frame clones and is missing some. The sample yields some 300,000 clones, around 91% seen once. Sequencing used peripheral blood. The receptors here all came from a woman aged 40-49 years with COVID-19, enrolled during active disease.

The chain has TRBV18 and TRBJ1-2; tentatively, D is TRBD1 (6 bases). Germline V CDR1 and CDR2: KGHSH, LQKENI. The germline V and J ends were trimmed by 2 bases and 0 bases, with 16 bases remaining between them. This CDR3 is 17 amino acids long. The CDR3 region has the DNA TGTGCCAGCTCACCAGCTTCAGTACAGGGTGCTAACTATGGCTACACCTTC. It yields the protein CASSPASVQGANYGYTF.

In this sample, this clone turned up once. The chain has TRBV6-2 or TRBV6-3 and TRBJ1-5, with 7 bases lining up with TRBD1. V shed 5 bases, J shed 6 bases, and the junction held 4 bases outside the gene matches. CDR1 is MNHEY, CDR2 SVGEGT, per germline. The CDR3 covers 13 residues. The CDR3 spells CASSPQGGQPQHF. CDR3 in DNA: TGTGCCAGCAGTCCCCAGGGGGGTCAGCCCCAGCATTTT.

The genes are TRBV27 and TRBJ1-1; 8 bases align to TRBD1. The CDR3 contains 13 residues. Germline trimming cut 1 base from V and 8 bases from J; bases unmatched to any gene: 3. CDR1 MNHEY and CDR2 SMNVEV come from the germline V gene (reference sequence). The CDR3 here is CASSLFRDREAFF. The CDR3 region has the DNA TGTGCCAGCAGTTTATTCCGGGACAGGGAAGCTTTCTTT.

The rearrangement uses TRBV27 and TRBJ1-1, with a possible D match to TRBD1 (5 bases). Looked up from germline, CDR1 is MNHEY and CDR2 is SMNVEV (reference sequence). The CDR3 length is 16 residues. The V gene lost 0 bases and the J gene lost 4 bases, with 15 bases spanning the gap. The CDR3 here is CASSLSAEGGATEAFF. CDR3 DNA sequence: TGTGCCAGCAGTTTATCGGCCGAGGGAGGGGCCACTGAAGCTTTCTTT.